The 10 T cell receptor beta chains below come from one sample, sequenced in a study of prognosis after radiotherapy for stage I lung cancer. Two-round multiplex PCR on genomic DNA was the method by which TCR beta CDR3 was amplified. Individual primers that were specific to each TRBV and TRBJ gene served in first-round PCR. One entry per CDR3 protein, called by TCRdb with MiXCR from the multiplex PCR reads. Altogether around 19,000 distinct CDR3 sequences are present, 50% to 60% being singletons, with the ten largest covering 25% to 30%. The sequencing here drew on PBMCs, taken before or after stereotactic body radiation therapy (not recorded which). The origin of the receptors is a donor aged 50 or older with non-small cell lung cancer.

Note on this clonotype: A junction boundary mismatches the germline segment, possibly from a read error. The V and J genes are TRBV19 and TRBJ1-6, with D hard to call. The CDR3 is 13 residues long. CDR1 is LNHDA and CDR2 is SQIVND in the germline V gene (reference sequence). The CDR3 coding sequence is TGTGCCAGTCGGGAAAGTGATAATTCACCCCTCAACTTT. The encoded protein is CASRESDNSPLNF. Based on the CDR3 plus reference TRBV19 and TRBJ1-6, the full variable domain is DGGITQSPKYLFRKEGQNVTLSCEQNLNHDAMYWYRQDPGQGLRLIYYSQIVNDFQKGDIAEGYSVSREKKESFPLTVTSAQKNPTAFYLCASRESDNSPLNFGNGTRLTVT.

At least ten counts were recorded for this clonotype. This clone may be a read error of a much larger clone one base away. V and J are TRBV20-1 and TRBJ1-5; 7 nucleotides match TRBD1. Germline CDR1 reads DFQATT; CDR2 reads SNEGSKA (reference sequence). CDR3 size: 13 residues. CDR3 sequence reads: CSATSGTEQPLHF. The CDR3 region has the DNA TGCAGTGCTACTTCCGGGACAGAACAGCCCCTGCATTTT.

V and J are TRBV6-1 and TRBJ2-7, with 8 bases fitting TRBD1. This CDR3 has 14 amino acids. V shed 4 bases, J shed 3 bases, and the junction held 5 bases outside the gene matches. CDR1 is MNHNS, CDR2 SASEGT, per germline. In nucleotides, the CDR3 is TGTGCCAGCAGTGTGTCACAGGGGGGCTACGAGCAGTACTTC. This codes for CASSVSQGGYEQYF.

V and J are TRBV18 and TRBJ2-2; maybe TRBD1 (6 bases). Looked up from germline, CDR1 is KGHSH and CDR2 is LQKENI. This CDR3 is built from 14 residues. Trimming left V 3 bases short and J 1 base short, with 6 bases between. CDR3 coding DNA: TGTGCCAGCTCACCGGGACAGAACACCGGGGAGCTGTTTTTT. This translates into CASSPGQNTGELFF.

The chain is built from TRBV2 and TRBJ2-2, with 8 positions matching TRBD1. This CDR3 comprises 14 residues. V gave up 6 bases and J gave up 4 bases; unmatched junction bases: 4. CDR1 is SNHLY and CDR2 is FYNNEI in the germline V gene. The CDR3 loop reads CASSDRGGTGELFF. For the CDR3, the DNA is TGTGCCAGCAGCGACAGGGGTGGCACCGGGGAGCTGTTTTTT.

The chain has TRBV6-1 and TRBJ1-1, with no clear D. Germline CDR1 is MNHNS and CDR2 is SASEGT. The CDR3 is 14 amino acids. Trimming cost V 8 bases and J 4 bases, with 17 bases left between them. This CDR3 is CASQSGRWATEAFF. CDR3 in DNA: TGTGCCAGCCAGTCGGGTCGGTGGGCCACTGAAGCTTTCTTT.

By sample share, this clonotype is medium-sized. The genes are TRBV30 and TRBJ1-2; D ambiguous. The CDR3 has 11 amino acids. The V and J ends lost 1 base and 4 bases respectively, with 4 bases between them. From germline, CDR1 is GTSNPN and CDR2 SVGIG (reference sequence). The CDR3 DNA follows: TGTGCCTGGAGTGACAGCTATGGCTACACCTTC. The encoded protein is CAWSDSYGYTF.

This clonotype was counted at least ten times. The genes are TRBV6-1 and TRBJ2-3; D possibly corresponds to TRBD1 (5 bases). Trimming took off 4 bases at V and 5 bases at J, with 7 bases between the two ends. The CDR3 spans 12 residues. The germline gives CDR1 MNHNS, CDR2 SASEGT. CDR3 residues: CASSVQGDTQYF. Here the CDR3 DNA reads TGTGCCAGCAGTGTCCAGGGAGATACGCAGTATTTT.

This clonotype was seen many times. V usage is TRBV2 and J usage is TRBJ2-7; 9 nucleotides line up with TRBD1. This CDR3 region has 13 residues. V was pared by 8 bases and J by 5 bases, with 7 bases of the junction left unmatched. Germline V gives CDR1 SNHLY, CDR2 FYNNEI. CDR3 sequence (DNA): TGTGCCAGCCAGGACAGGGGTAGGGACGAGCAGTACTTC. It yields the protein CASQDRGRDEQYF.

The chain is built from TRBV28 and TRBJ2-7, with 13 nucleotides matching TRBD2. Germline CDR1 and CDR2: MDHEN and SYDVKM. J gave up 5 bases and V 8 bases, and 6 bases lay outside the gene matches. The CDR3 totals 14 residues. As DNA, the CDR3 is TGTGCCAGCCGAGGACTAGCGGGAGTGGACGAGCAGTACTTC. This sequence encodes CASRGLAGVDEQYF.